The 30 T cell receptor beta chains listed next were all sequenced from one sample in a study of shared clonotypes between healthy human individuals. Profiled with immunoSEQ multiplex PCR; TCRdb holds only in-frame clones, not every one. The data contain some 630,000 clones, 95% to 96% of them singletons. Naive CD8 cells comprised CD45RO-negative, CCR7-positively selected cells, excluding terminally differentiated effector memory CD45RA+ cells. The sequenced sample consisted of naive CD8+ T cells sorted from blood. Receptors originate from a young woman in good health.

J is TRBJ2-5 and V is TRBV7-9, with 11 bases matching TRBD1. The CDR3 totals 16 residues. With 2 bases clipped from V and 5 bases from J, the junction kept 7 bases outside the gene matches. Germline CDR1 reads SEHNR; CDR2 reads FQNEAQ (reference sequence). The CDR3 DNA follows: TGTGCCAGCAGCTTACCGGACAGGGGGCTGGCGGAGACCCAGTACTTC. Translation: CASSLPDRGLAETQYF.

The rearrangement links TRBV7-9 to TRBJ2-7; a weak D match, TRBD1 (5 bases). The CDR3 covers 15 residues. Trimming cost V 1 base and J 4 bases, with 14 bases left between them. Germline lookup yields CDR1 SEHNR and CDR2 FQNEAQ (reference sequence). The CDR3 region has the DNA TGTGCCAGCAGCTTAGAAAGGGGCAGCTTATACGAGCAGTACTTC. It yields the protein CASSLERGSLYEQYF.

In the case of this clone: Within the sample, other DNA sequences also encode this same CDR3. The V and J genes are TRBV19 and TRBJ2-1, with no clear D. The CDR3 length is 11 residues. Trimming left V 3 bases short and J 10 bases short, with 7 bases between. CDR1 LNHDA and CDR2 SQIVND come from the germline V gene (reference sequence). CDR3 nucleotides: TGTGCCAGTAGTATGGGCAGAGAGCAGTTCTTC. It encodes CASSMGREQFF.

This clone was detected a few times. V and J are TRBV6-6 and TRBJ1-2; D is possibly TRBD1 (5 bases). Germline CDR1 is MNHNY and CDR2 is SVGAGI (reference sequence). This CDR3 spans 15 amino acids. Trimming removed 7 bases at V and 6 bases at J, with 21 bases between. DNA for the CDR3: TGTGCCAGCACCCCGGAGGCCGGGGGTGATGATGGCTACACCTTC. Encoded protein: CASTPEAGGDDGYTF.

The chain employs TRBV19 and TRBJ2-3; D possibly corresponds to TRBD1 (6 bases). Germline V gives CDR1 LNHDA, CDR2 SQIVND (reference sequence). The CDR3 runs 15 residues. V lost 5 bases to trimming and J lost 2 bases, with 14 bases between them. The CDR3 here is CASSPDSSYTDTQYF. The CDR3 DNA reads as TGTGCCAGTAGTCCGGACAGCTCATACACAGATACGCAGTATTTT.

The rearrangement joins TRBV27 to TRBJ2-3; either TRBD1 or TRBD2 may fit D (5 bases each). Trimming left V 4 bases short and J 2 bases short, with 16 bases between. The CDR3 has 16 amino acids. CDR1 and CDR2 from the germline V gene are MNHEY and SMNVEV (reference sequence). The chain's CDR3 is CASSSPMGEATDTQYF. CDR3 DNA sequence: TGTGCCAGCAGTTCTCCCATGGGGGAAGCCACAGATACGCAGTATTTT.

The chain is built from TRBV19 and TRBJ1-2; 9 bases align to TRBD1. V lost 9 bases to trimming and J lost 4 bases; unmatched junction nucleotides: 6. CDR1 and CDR2 (germline): LNHDA, SQIVND (reference sequence). There are 13 residues in the CDR3. This CDR3 is CASRETGGYGYTF. CDR3 nucleotides: TGTGCCAGCCGAGAGACAGGGGGCTATGGCTACACCTTC.

The CDR3 DNA reads as TGTGCCAGCAGCGACCCTAACAAGAGCTCCTACAATGAGCAGTTCTTC. This codes for CASSDPNKSSYNEQFF. The chain employs TRBV7-6 and TRBJ2-1; D is unresolved. Germline CDR1 reads SGHVS; CDR2 reads FNYEAQ. V lost 5 bases, J lost 0 bases, and 14 bases lay in between. The CDR3 is made up of 16 amino acids. Combining the CDR3 with reference TRBV7-6 and TRBJ2-1 gives the whole variable domain GAGVSQSPRYKVTKRGQDVALRCDPISGHVSLYWYRQALGQGPEFLTYFNYEAQQDKSGLPNDRFSAERPEGSISTLTIQRTEQRDSAMYRCASSDPNKSSYNEQFFGPGTRLTVL.

The chain employs TRBV28 and TRBJ1-5; D is perhaps TRBD1 (6 bases). Germline loops: CDR1 MDHEN, CDR2 SYDVKM. The V gene lost 1 base and the J gene lost 2 bases, with 15 bases spanning the gap. The CDR3 has 17 residues. The CDR3 here is CASSLFLAHRGNQPQHF. In nucleotides, the CDR3 is TGTGCCAGCAGTTTATTCTTAGCCCACAGGGGCAATCAGCCCCAGCATTTT.

This chain connects TRBV13 to TRBJ2-7; perhaps TRBD1 as D (8 bases). The CDR3 spans 14 residues. V was clipped by 4 bases and J by 4 bases, with 14 bases between them. Germline V CDR1 and CDR2: PRHDT, FYEKMQ (reference sequence). CDR3 nucleotides: TGTGCCAGCAGCTCAACAGGGGGACTATACGAGCAGTACTTC. As protein: CASSSTGGLYEQYF.

In its sample, this clone was seen once. The rearrangement joins TRBV5-8 to TRBJ2-3; 7 bases line up with TRBD1. Trimming cost V 5 bases and J 0 bases; bases outside gene matches: 6. The CDR3 loop spans 15 amino acids. The germline gives CDR1 SGHTS, CDR2 YDEGEE. CDR3 nucleotide sequence: TGTGCCAGCAGTCCCGGACAGGTTAGCACAGATACGCAGTATTTT. Protein product: CASSPGQVSTDTQYF.

This clone was observed a single time. This chain connects TRBV6-5 to TRBJ1-5; D is unresolved. Trimming shortened V by 2 bases and J by 5 bases, and 13 bases separated the two germline ends. The germline V gene encodes CDR1 MNHEY and CDR2 SVGAGI. This CDR3 is built from 15 residues. CDR3 nucleotides: TGTGCCAGCAGTTACGGGCGGTCTTCGGATCAGCCCCAGCATTTT. Amino acids: CASSYGRSSDQPQHF.

The V call is TRBV27, the J call TRBJ2-1; TRBD2 aligns across 8 bases. V shed 3 bases, J shed 8 bases, and the junction held 12 bases outside the gene matches. This CDR3 contains 16 residues. Germline V gene data show CDR1 as MNHEY and CDR2 as SMNVEV (reference sequence). CDR3 protein: CASSFYTGTSFHEQFF. CDR3 DNA: TGTGCCAGCAGTTTCTACACCGGGACTAGTTTCCATGAGCAGTTCTTC.

This clone has just one count. The V call is TRBV10-2, the J call TRBJ2-7; 8 bases align to TRBD2. V lost 3 bases to trimming and J lost 6 bases; unmatched junction nucleotides: 19. The CDR3 runs 18 residues. Per germline, CDR1 WSHSY and CDR2 SAAADI. CDR3 amino acids: CASSDSSPGGSGRFEQYF. The DNA for the CDR3 is TGCGCCAGCAGTGATTCCTCCCCGGGGGGGAGCGGGAGATTCGAGCAGTACTTC.

This chain connects TRBV7-9 to TRBJ2-5; D tentatively fits TRBD1 or TRBD2 (6 bases each). Per germline, CDR1 SEHNR and CDR2 FQNEAQ (reference sequence). The V and J ends lost 4 bases and 5 bases respectively, with 14 bases between them. The CDR3 is 14 residues long. The CDR3 DNA reads as TGTGCCAGCAGCTCCGGGGGCCTTTGGGAGACCCAGTACTTC. This translates into CASSSGGLWETQYF.

The rearrangement uses TRBV27 and TRBJ1-1; 9 nucleotides match TRBD1. The CDR3 covers 12 residues. Germline V gene lookup returns CDR1 MNHEY and CDR2 SMNVEV (reference sequence). V dropped 6 bases and J dropped 8; count of bases not matched to a gene: 4. In DNA, the CDR3 is TGTGCCAGCAGGACAGGGGGAAAGGAAGCTTTCTTT. This gives the protein CASRTGGKEAFF.

The CDR3 sequence: CASSLAGTQETQYF. In DNA form, the CDR3 reads TGTGCCAGCAGCTTAGCGGGAACCCAAGAGACCCAGTACTTC. The chain carries TRBV5-4 and TRBJ2-5; 7 bases line up with TRBD2. CDR3 length equals 14 residues. Germline V gene sequence: CDR1 SGHNT, CDR2 YYREEE (reference sequence). J gave up 1 base and V 2 bases, and 2 bases lay outside the gene matches.

Comments on this clone: One end of the junction fails to match germline, which may point to a read error. The chain has TRBV7-8 and TRBJ2-7, with 8 bases identical to TRBD2. In germline, CDR1 is SGHVS, CDR2 FQNEAQ. This CDR3 contains 14 residues. The CDR3: CAAGNGGRSGEQYF. As DNA, the CDR3 is TGCGCCGCGGGGAATGGCGGGAGGTCGGGGGAGCAGTACTTC.

The chain has TRBV15 and TRBJ1-3; the D is unclear. From germline, CDR1 is LNHNV and CDR2 YYDKDF (reference sequence). The CDR3 spans 15 residues. With 0 bases removed from V and 6 bases from J, the gap between germline ends came to 12 bases. In DNA, the CDR3 is TGTGCCACCAGCAGAGATCCCCCGGGATCAAACACCATATATTTT. It codes for CATSRDPPGSNTIYF.

V and J are TRBV23-1 and TRBJ1-1; TRBD1 is a possible D gene (6 bases). TRBV23-1 is annotated as an ORF whose role is uncertain. The CDR3 has 15 amino acids. The V end lost 7 bases, the J end lost 1 base, and 16 bases lay between the germline ends. The CDR3 spells CASIYRDGENTEAFF. The CDR3 DNA reads as TGCGCCAGCATCTACAGGGATGGGGAGAACACTGAAGCTTTCTTT.

The rearrangement links TRBV19 to TRBJ2-7; D not certain. The CDR3 has 16 amino acids. Between the trimmed V and J ends, which lost 3 bases and 2 bases, there was a span of 17 bases. The germline CDR1 and CDR2 sequences are LNHDA and SQIVND (reference sequence). Written as DNA, the CDR3 is TGTGCCAGTAGTATCGGACGACACGACGAGACCTACGAGCAGTACTTC. This gives the protein CASSIGRHDETYEQYF.

This rearrangement joins TRBV28 to TRBJ2-1; D remains ambiguous. CDR3 length: 10 amino acids. Germline loops: CDR1 MDHEN, CDR2 SYDVKM. Trimming shortened V by 10 bases and J by 6 bases, and 7 bases separated the two germline ends. CDR3: CATARNEQFF. DNA for the CDR3: TGTGCCACCGCACGCAATGAGCAGTTCTTC. Filled out from reference TRBV28 and TRBJ2-1, the complete variable domain reads DVKVTQSSRYLVKRTGEKVFLECVQDMDHENMFWYRQDPGLGLRLIYFSYDVKMKEKGDIPEGYSVSREKKERFSLILESASTNQTSMYLCATARNEQFFGPGTRLTVL.

The table lists this clone with a count of one. This chain uses TRBV28 with TRBJ1-1; D gene uncertain. CDR3 length equals 11 residues. V lost 3 bases and J 8 bases, leaving 7 bases between the germline ends. Germline-derived CDR1 and CDR2 are MDHEN and SYDVKM. The chain's CDR3 is CASSFMGEAFF. In DNA form, the CDR3 reads TGTGCCAGCAGTTTCATGGGGGAAGCTTTCTTT.

The chain couples TRBV7-9 to TRBJ2-7, with 13 bases aligning to TRBD2. Germline V gene data show CDR1 as SEHNR and CDR2 as FQNEAQ (reference sequence). Trimming took 5 bases from V and 5 from J; bases not matched to a gene: 6. The CDR3 has 15 residues. Here the CDR3 reads CASSALAGGPHEQYF. The CDR3 coding sequence is TGTGCCAGCAGCGCACTAGCGGGAGGGCCCCACGAGCAGTACTTC.

J is TRBJ1-1 and V is TRBV15; D gene ambiguous. The CDR3 has 14 residues. Germline CDR1 reads LNHNV; CDR2 reads YYDKDF (reference sequence). V was clipped by 2 bases and J by 1 base, with 8 bases between them. CDR3 in amino acids: CATSRHIENTEAFF. In DNA form, the CDR3 reads TGTGCCACCAGCAGACACATTGAGAACACTGAAGCTTTCTTT.

This clone was detected only once. The chain uses TRBV21-1 and TRBJ1-1. TRBV21-1 is tagged as a pseudogene. The CDR3 totals 13 residues. CDR3: CASSFKWNTEAFF. In DNA form, the CDR3 reads TGTGCCAGCAGCTTCAAGTGGAACACTGAAGCTTTCTTT.

The genes are TRBV19 and TRBJ2-2; TRBD2 matches at 7 bases. CDR1 and CDR2 from the germline V gene are LNHDA and SQIVND (reference sequence). With V trimmed by 0 bases and J by 4 bases, 8 bases remained unmatched. CDR3 length: 17 amino acids. The CDR3 nucleotides read TGTGCCAGTAGTATAGATCCCTGGCGGGAGCCCACCGGGGAGCTGTTTTTT. It codes for CASSIDPWREPTGELFF.

The V call is TRBV27, the J call TRBJ1-2, with D tentatively TRBD1 (5 bases). The CDR3 is 17 residues long. Germline-derived CDR1 and CDR2 are MNHEY and SMNVEV (reference sequence). V gave up 5 bases and J gave up 5 bases, with 24 bases separating them. The CDR3 spells CASSTQGHEGGLYGYTF. The CDR3, as DNA: TGTGCCAGCAGTACCCAAGGACACGAAGGAGGCTTATATGGCTACACCTTC.

V gene TRBV13 combines with J gene TRBJ2-2; maybe TRBD1 (5 bases). The CDR3 is made up of 17 amino acids. Trimming took off 0 bases at V and 1 base at J, with 12 bases between the two ends. Germline V gene data show CDR1 as PRHDT and CDR2 as FYEKMQ (reference sequence). As DNA, the CDR3 is TGTGCCAGCAGCTTAGGTGGTCCGCAGGGGAACACCGGGGAGCTGTTTTTT. It specifies CASSLGGPQGNTGELFF.

This clone was observed once. The chain carries TRBV2 and TRBJ2-3, with D perhaps being TRBD1 or TRBD2 (5 bases each). The CDR3 is 15 residues long. V was cut by 3 bases and J by 1 base, with 11 bases left in between. The V gene's germline CDR1 is SNHLY and CDR2 FYNNEI. The CDR3 nucleotides read TGTGCCAGCAGTGACCGGGACCGCCGCACAGATACGCAGTATTTT. Translating gives CASSDRDRRTDTQYF. The full variable domain, with the rest looked up from reference TRBV2 and TRBJ2-3, is EPEVTQTPSHQVTQMGQEVILRCVPISNHLYFYWYRQILGQKVEFLVSFYNNEISEKSEIFDDQFSVERPDGSNFTLKIRSTKLEDSAMYFCASSDRDRRTDTQYFGPGTRLTVL.